Included here is one T cell receptor (beta chain) sequence, with context. The antigen remains unidentified. Time point in this sample: week 3, after first cycle of checkpoint inhibitor. Sampling occurred pretreatment (T0) and at week 3 (W3), after cycle one of checkpoint blockade. The sample comes from a study of blood T cell dynamics during melanoma immunotherapy. Study overall: Patients with metastatic melanoma got pembrolizumab or nivolumab-ipilimumab as first-line care.

The CDR3 length is 16 residues. Germline V gene sequence: CDR1 SGHTA, CDR2 FQGNSA. V shed 5 bases and J 4 bases; nucleotides not matched to a gene: 10. Findings and caveats of the study: PBMC repertoires of eventual disease-control patients split at W3 into clonality or diversity gains.

DNA loading was fixed at 350 ng for all bulk PBMC samples. Libraries were prepared by immunoSEQ multiplex PCR; TCRdb keeps only in-frame clonotypes and omits some of them. The sample yields 6,000 or so clones, more than 80% seen once. The chain couples TRBV7-2 to TRBJ2-3, with 9 nucleotides matching TRBD2. This TCR derives from a human donor with melanoma. Some clones in this sample may be carry-over from other donors' samples. The sequencing used blood, collected from a patient treated with checkpoint blockade. CDR3 bases: TGTGCCAGCAGCCCTCGAACCGGGACTAGCTCAGATACGCAGTATTTT. It is translated as CASSPRTGTSSDTQYF.